This TCR beta chain was sequenced in a study of shared T cell receptors in the human thymus. The table came from immunoSEQ multiplex PCR; TCRdb's copy has only in-frame clones and leaves some out. The sample has some 660,000 clones, approximately 87% seen once; the top ten hold about 0.0094%. CDR1 and CDR2 from the germline V gene are MNHNS and SASEGT. The J segment lost 5 bases and the V segment lost 8 bases, leaving 6 bases of the junction unmatched. CDR3 length: 15 amino acids. This sample was also put to use in a study of human thymus T cells. That report adds: Obtained as resections during corrective heart surgery, the thymus tissue was then studied.

The chain joins TRBV6-1 to TRBJ2-2; 12 nucleotides align to TRBD1. The source is a boy younger than two with a congenital heart defect. The sample consisted of thymocytes. Here the CDR3 DNA reads TGTGCCAGCCGCGGGGGACAGGGGGCGACCGGGGAGCTGTTTTTT. Its translation: CASRGGQGATGELFF.